These T cell receptor beta chains were read from a single sample in a study of CD8+ T cells in alopecia areata. Sequencing was performed with immunoSEQ multiplex PCR; in TCRdb, only in-frame clones are kept and a portion is missing. The sample has 150,000 to 200,000 clones, more than 55% seen once. The sequenced sample was CD4+ T cells sorted from blood, obtained at week 4, from a patient treated with tofacitinib. Receptor source: a human donor with alopecia areata. Each CDR3 is given with its conserved first and last residue. A D gene is named only where the DNA matches it firmly. Only part of the rows carry a size: once, few, many, or a class if the clone is expanded.

TRBJ2-7 . TRBV5-6 . TGTGCCAGCAGCTCTATCTACGAGCAGTACTTC CASSSIYEQYF
TRBJ1-5 . TRBV7-9 . TGTGCCAGCACCCCCCAAGGGGATAGCAATCAGCCCCAGCATTTT CASTPQGDSNQPQHF
TRBJ1-2 . TRBV7-8 . TGTGCCAGCAGCTCAACCATTACAGGACACTCGTATGGCTACACCTTC CASSSTITGHSYGYTF
TRBJ2-1 . TRBV25-1 few TGTGCCAGCAGTGACCCCCTAGGGGCCAATGAGCAGTTCTTC CASSDPLGANEQFF
TRBJ2-3 . TRBV20-1 . TGCAGTGCTGCTGAACAGGTGGCCACTTATTTT CSAAEQVATYF
TRBJ1-1 . TRBV28 . TGTGCCAGCAGTTCGAGGGGGGCCCGGCTGTTTGCTTTCTTT CASSSRGARLFAFF
TRBJ2-5 . TRBV5-1 . TGCGCCAGCAGCTTTACTGGGGGGGCTGAGGAGACCCAGTACTTC CASSFTGGAEETQYF
TRBJ1-2 . TRBV27 few TGTGCCAGCAGGCAGGGAGTTACCTATGGCTACACCTTC CASRQGVTYGYTF
TRBJ1-2 . TRBV30 few TGTGCCTGGAGTGTGGGGCTGCCCTATGGCTACACCTTC CAWSVGLPYGYTF
TRBJ2-2 . TRBV29-1 few TGCAGCGTCGCTACAGGGTCGAGCCCGAACACCGGGGAGCTGTTTTTT CSVATGSSPNTGELFF
TRBJ1-4 . TRBV10-3 few TGTGCCATCAGTGACGACAGGGAAAAACTGTTTTTT CAISDDREKLFF
TRBJ2-1 TRBD2 TRBV30 . TGTGCCTGGAGTGTAGAGTTTGCGGCTCGGGGGGCCTACAATGAGCAGTTCTTC CAWSVEFAARGAYNEQFF
TRBJ1-1 . TRBV20-1 . TGCAGTGCGAATGGGGACACTGAAGCTTTCTTT CSANGDTEAFF
TRBJ2-5 . TRBV2 . TGTGCCAGCAGTGACAGGGCGGAGACCCAGTACTTC CASSDRAETQYF
TRBJ1-2 . TRBV6-1 . TGTGCCAGCAGTGAATTCCCAGGAGGCTATGGCTACACCTTC CASSEFPGGYGYTF
TRBJ2-2 . TRBV2 . TGTGCCAGCATAAAGGAGACGGTAACCGGGGAGCTGTTTTTT CASIKETVTGELFF
TRBJ2-2 . TRBV5-1 . TGCGCCAGCAGAGGTGGGGGCGTAGGCGGGGAGCTGTTTTTT CASRGGGVGGELFF
TRBJ2-7 . TRBV29-1 few TGCAGCGTCCGGGAAGTGTTCAACTACGAGCAGTACTTC CSVREVFNYEQYF
TRBJ2-3 . TRBV29-1 . TGCAGCGCGCGGAGGGGAACGGGCACAGATACGCAGTATTTT CSARRGTGTDTQYF
TRBJ1-6 . TRBV30 few TGTGCCTGGAGTGTTGGGCAGGAACCGCGTATCTATAATTCACCCCTCCACTTT CAWSVGQEPRIYNSPLHF
TRBJ1-3 . TRBV4-1 . TGCGCCAGCAGCCAGCCTTCTGGGAGCTCTGGAAACACCATATATTTT CASSQPSGSSGNTIYF
TRBJ1-6 . TRBV7-9 . TGTGCCAGCAGCTTAGCCCCCAGCCAGTCACCCCTCCACTTT CASSLAPSQSPLHF